What follows are 26 T cell receptor beta chains derived from one specimen sequenced in a study of beta chain features in type 1 diabetes. Whole-study findings and limits: Within each of all four CD4+ subsets, Type 1 diabetes patients had TCRB CDR3s that were moderately but significantly shorter.

The study reverse transcribed the entire isolated RNA, so it sequenced expressed TCRB transcripts. The protocol was immunoSEQ multiplex PCR, while the TCRdb copy is restricted to in-frame clones and leaves out a portion. The sample shows 300,000 to 350,000 clones, roughly 14% of them seen only once. No antigen has been assigned to these receptors. Sequenced: naive CD4+ T cells from blood. The receptors shown here come from a woman aged 18-30 years with type 1 diabetes.

This clone turned up a few times. The V and J genes are TRBV6-5 and TRBJ2-1, with 13 bases fitting TRBD2. Trimming cost V 4 bases and J 8 bases; bases outside gene matches: 5. This CDR3 is built from 15 residues. Germline V gene lookup returns CDR1 MNHEY and CDR2 SVGAGI. CDR3 DNA sequence: TGTGCCAGCAGTTCGGGACTAGCGGGGTTCGATGAGCAGTTCTTC. Amino acids: CASSSGLAGFDEQFF.

The J gene is TRBJ2-3, the V gene TRBV18, with 11 nucleotides matching TRBD2. The CDR3 loop spans 17 amino acids. V lost 3 bases and J lost 4; bases outside the gene matches: 9. Germline V gives CDR1 KGHSH, CDR2 LQKENI. CDR3 in amino acids: CASSPMTSGNIADTQYF. The CDR3 nucleotides read TGTGCCAGCTCACCCATGACTAGCGGGAATATTGCAGATACGCAGTATTTT.

The rearrangement uses TRBV7-2 and TRBJ2-7, with 8 bases fitting TRBD2. The length of the CDR3 is 16 residues. Trimming removed 5 bases from V and 6 bases from J; junction bases left unmatched: 15. In germline, CDR1 is SGHTA, CDR2 FQGNSA. CDR3 coding DNA: TGTGCCAGCAGCCCGGGACTAGAACGCGAGACGCGCGAGCAGTACGTC. Encoded protein: CASSPGLERETREQYV.

The chain employs TRBV11-3 and TRBJ2-1, with 10 nucleotides matching TRBD2. This CDR3 spans 15 amino acids. Germline lookup yields CDR1 SGHNT and CDR2 YENEEA. Trimming at V came to 5 bases and at J to 0 bases, leaving 1 base not matched to a gene. The CDR3 coding sequence is TGTGCCAGCAGCGCTAGCGGGAGCTCCTACAATGAGCAGTTCTTC. This encodes CASSASGSSYNEQFF.

J is TRBJ2-7 and V is TRBV30, with 14 bases aligning to TRBD2. With V trimmed by 7 bases and J by 4 bases, 15 bases remained unmatched. There are 17 residues in the CDR3. Germline V gives CDR1 GTSNPN, CDR2 SVGIG (reference sequence). The chain's CDR3 is CAFQKGLAGGYSYEQYV. The CDR3 DNA reads TGTGCCTTCCAAAAAGGACTAGCGGGAGGTTATTCATACGAGCAGTACGTC.

This clone was detected only a few times. Here the CDR3 reads CASSLAGGPFVMQFF. The CDR3, as DNA: TGTGCCAGCAGCTTAGCGGGAGGGCCCTTTGTTATGCAGTTCTTC. This chain joins TRBV7-6 and TRBJ2-1; 7 bases align to TRBD2. This CDR3 region has 15 residues. The germline gives CDR1 SGHVS, CDR2 FNYEAQ. J was trimmed by 12 bases and V by 0 bases; bases with no gene match: 11.

This clone was seen more than once but under ten times. The chain is built from TRBV6-5 and TRBJ2-5; 9 bases align to TRBD2. The CDR3 totals 14 residues. The V and J ends lost 4 bases and 1 base, in that order; junction bases with no gene match: 1. Germline CDR1 MNHEY, CDR2 SVGAGI. The CDR3 nucleotides are TGTGCCAGCAGTTGGACTAGCGTCCAAGAGACCCAGTACTTC. This translates into CASSWTSVQETQYF.

The chain has TRBV11-3 and TRBJ2-3, with 10 bases fitting TRBD1. CDR1 is SGHNT and CDR2 is YENEEA in the germline V gene. This CDR3 is built from 15 residues. V trimming: 0 bases; J trimming: 7 bases; junction bases outside the gene matches: 4. The CDR3 sequence: CASSLDGQGGNTQYF. The CDR3, as DNA: TGTGCCAGCAGCTTAGATGGACAGGGGGGAAATACGCAGTATTTT.

This clone was counted a few times. The V call is TRBV30, the J call TRBJ2-3; 9 nucleotides match TRBD1. Germline V gene sequence: CDR1 GTSNPN, CDR2 SVGIG (reference sequence). Losses at the gene ends were 7 bases for V and 6 bases for J; bases not matched to a gene: 11. The CDR3 is made up of 14 amino acids. The DNA of the CDR3 is TGTGCCTCTACGGACAGGGGTAGTGTGGATACGCAGTATTTT. Translation gives CASTDRGSVDTQYF.

J is TRBJ2-7 and V is TRBV25-1; perhaps TRBD1 as D (5 bases). This CDR3 region has 14 residues. Germline-derived CDR1 and CDR2 are MGHDK and SYGVNS. The germline V and J ends were trimmed by 2 bases and 3 bases, with 11 bases remaining between them. The CDR3 nucleotides read TGTGCCAGCAGTGAAATAGGGGTTTTCTACGAGCAGTACTTC. Encoded protein: CASSEIGVFYEQYF.

The chain has TRBV28 and TRBJ1-2; 10 bases fit TRBD1. Germline lookup yields CDR1 MDHEN and CDR2 SYDVKM. Losses at the gene ends were 2 bases for V and 1 base for J; bases not matched to a gene: 7. The CDR3 consists of 17 residues. The CDR3 region has the DNA TGTGCCAGCAGTTTAGCCGGGACAGGGGCCATTAACTATGGCTACACCTTC. Amino acids: CASSLAGTGAINYGYTF.

This clone was seen a few times. This chain joins TRBV21-1 and TRBJ2-7; the DNA was not used to check the table's D call, TRBD1. TRBV21-1 has pseudogene status. This CDR3 is 12 amino acids long. In DNA, the CDR3 is TGTGCCAGCAAATTTGGCTTCTACGAGCAGTACTTC. Protein: CASKFGFYEQYF.

This clone was observed a handful of times. The J gene is TRBJ1-2, the V gene TRBV14; D gene ambiguous. Trimming removed 1 base at V and 4 bases at J, with 10 bases between. Germline assignment: CDR1 SGHDN and CDR2 FVKESK. The CDR3 sequence is 14 residues long. The CDR3 DNA sequence: TGTGCCAGCAGCCAAGTACGGGTACCCTATGGCTACACCTTC. It encodes CASSQVRVPYGYTF.

The rearrangement joins TRBV2 to TRBJ2-3; 9 nucleotides align to TRBD1. CDR1 and CDR2 (germline): SNHLY, FYNNEI. CDR3 length: 14 amino acids. V gave up 4 bases and J gave up 4 bases; unmatched junction bases: 3. This CDR3 is CASSATGGADTQYF. The CDR3 bases are TGTGCCAGCAGTGCTACAGGGGGCGCAGATACGCAGTATTTT.

The gene calls are TRBV2 and TRBJ2-1, with 13 bases identical to TRBD2. With 10 bases clipped from V and 12 bases from J, the junction kept 12 bases outside the gene matches. The CDR3 has 14 residues. Per germline, CDR1 SNHLY and CDR2 FYNNEI. The CDR3: CATPGLAGKLRQFF. Here the CDR3 DNA reads TGTGCCACCCCGGGACTAGCGGGAAAGTTGAGGCAGTTCTTC.

This clone was counted only a few times. The V and J genes are TRBV29-1 and TRBJ2-7; 7 bases are a match to TRBD1. V gave up 8 bases and J gave up 3 bases; unmatched junction bases: 7. The CDR3 is 12 residues long. Germline V CDR1 and CDR2: SQVTM, ANQGSEA. CDR3 sequence (DNA): TGCAGCATACAGGGGACGAACTACGAGCAGTACGTC. Residues: CSIQGTNYEQYV.

The J gene is TRBJ2-1, the V gene TRBV28; D is possibly TRBD1 (5 bases). CDR1 is MDHEN, CDR2 SYDVKM, per germline. V gave up 4 bases and J gave up 6 bases, with 13 bases separating them. There are 14 residues in the CDR3. This chain's CDR3 is CASSSGSRVNEQFF. The CDR3 DNA follows: TGTGCCAGCAGTTCGGGTAGCAGGGTCAATGAGCAGTTCTTC.

The chain carries TRBV28 and TRBJ2-1, with a weak D call TRBD2 (5 bases). The germline V gene has CDR1 MDHEN and CDR2 SYDVKM. V was pared by 7 bases and J by 4 bases, with 17 bases between. The CDR3 runs to 15 residues. The CDR3 bases are TGTGCCAGCATCATACTAGGGTCGCCTTACAATGAGCAGTTCTTC. Translation: CASIILGSPYNEQFF.

This clone has only a few counts. The chain combines TRBV6-5 with TRBJ2-1; 7 nucleotides align to TRBD2. V dropped 4 bases and J dropped 3; count of bases not matched to a gene: 3. This CDR3 has 14 amino acids. Germline loops: CDR1 MNHEY, CDR2 SVGAGI. The DNA of the CDR3 is TGTGCCAGCAGTTCGGCTAGCGGCTACAATGAGCAGTTCTTC. Translating it yields CASSSASGYNEQFF.

The V and J genes are TRBV5-1 and TRBJ2-3; 14 bases are a match to TRBD2. The trim removed 3 bases at V and 1 base at J, leaving 4 bases unmatched. CDR1 is SGHRS, CDR2 YFSETQ, per germline. This CDR3 spans 17 amino acids. CDR3 bases: TGCGCCAGCAGCTCTTGGACTAGCGGGAGGCGCACAGATACGCAGTATTTT. This translates into CASSSWTSGRRTDTQYF.

This sequence joins TRBV28 and TRBJ1-5, with D tentatively TRBD1 (5 bases). The V end lost 10 bases, the J end lost 7 bases, and 14 bases lay between the germline ends. The CDR3 contains 12 residues. From germline, CDR1 is MDHEN and CDR2 SYDVKM. The CDR3 here is CATLQEGQPQHF. The CDR3 DNA reads TGTGCCACCCTACAGGAAGGGCAGCCCCAGCATTTT. The full variable domain, with the rest looked up from reference TRBV28 and TRBJ1-5, is DVKVTQSSRYLVKRTGEKVFLECVQDMDHENMFWYRQDPGLGLRLIYFSYDVKMKEKGDIPEGYSVSREKKERFSLILESASTNQTSMYLCATLQEGQPQHFGDGTRLSIL.

The table lists this clone with a few counts. The V call is TRBV15, the J call TRBJ2-7; possibly TRBD1 for D (5 bases). The V gene's germline CDR1 is LNHNV and CDR2 YYDKDF (reference sequence). V lost 3 bases to trimming and J lost 4 bases, with 7 bases between them. The length of the CDR3 is 12 residues. The CDR3 DNA reads as TGTGCCACCAGCAGGACAGATTACGAGCAGTACTTC. Translated: CATSRTDYEQYF.

This clone was picked up a small number of times. The rearrangement links TRBV30 to TRBJ1-1; a possible D gene is TRBD1 (6 bases). The CDR3 runs to 13 residues. V gave up 3 bases and J gave up 6 bases, with 14 bases separating them. Germline V gene sequence: CDR1 GTSNPN, CDR2 SVGIG (reference sequence). CDR3 sequence: CAWSGRGSPEAFF. DNA for the CDR3: TGTGCCTGGAGCGGCAGGGGTTCCCCTGAAGCTTTCTTT.

The rearrangement joins TRBV18 to TRBJ1-1; D remains ambiguous. V was clipped by 0 bases and J by 2 bases, with 10 bases between them. The CDR3 covers 15 residues. Germline V gene data show CDR1 as KGHSH and CDR2 as LQKENI. In DNA form, the CDR3 reads TGTGCCAGCTCACCACCCACCTGGCCTAACACTGAAGCTTTCTTT. Encoded protein: CASSPPTWPNTEAFF. The complete variable domain, with remaining parts taken from reference TRBV18 and TRBJ1-1, reads NAGVMQNPRHLVRRRGQEARLRCSPMKGHSHVYWYRQLPEEGLKFMVYLQKENIIDESGMPKERFSAEFPKEGPSILRIQQVVRGDSAAYFCASSPPTWPNTEAFFGQGTRLTVV.

The chain joins TRBV7-9 to TRBJ2-2, with TRBD2 matching 8 bases. The CDR3 totals 18 residues. CDR1 is SEHNR, CDR2 FQNEAQ, per germline (reference sequence). The ends lost 4 bases at V and 7 bases at J; junction bases unmatched: 17. Here the CDR3 DNA reads TGTGCCAGCAGCTCATTATCGGGCGAGCGGGAGTCGGACGGGGAGCTGTTTTTT. It encodes CASSSLSGERESDGELFF.

This clone was seen a few times. V is TRBV5-4 and J is TRBJ2-4; 14 bases line up with TRBD2. J was trimmed by 0 bases and V by 4 bases; bases with no gene match: 6. CDR1 is SGHNT, CDR2 YYREEE, per germline (reference sequence). This CDR3 comprises 18 residues. This CDR3 is CASSPGTSGSIAKNIQYF. CDR3 coding DNA: TGTGCCAGCAGCCCCGGGACTAGCGGGAGTATAGCCAAAAACATTCAGTACTTC.